The sequence of this T cell receptor beta chain was determined in a study of T cell responses to AZD1222 COVID-19 vaccine. Study outcomes and limitations: Seropositive AZD1222 recipients at baseline numbered only 5 or 6.

The CDR3 contains 18 residues. CDR1 and CDR2 (germline): LGHNA, YNFKEQ. The ends lost 4 bases at V and 7 bases at J; junction bases unmatched: 15. Points on this clone: The antigen remains unidentified.

Using immunoSEQ multiplex PCR, the repertoire was profiled, and TCRdb retains in-frame clones only, with some absent. The sample contains about 140,000 clones, almost 90% of which appear only once. The input for sequencing was peripheral blood, taken on day 0 of AZD1222 vaccination. The origin of this receptor is an adult in good health. The chain has TRBV4-2 and TRBJ1-6; TRBD1 matches 8 bases. The CDR3 protein is CASSPTIPGQGPNSPLHF. DNA of the CDR3: TGTGCCAGCAGCCCTACAATCCCAGGACAGGGCCCCAATTCACCCCTCCACTTT.